This T cell receptor beta chain stems from a study of OX40 agonist ivuxolimab in advanced cancers. Study summary: Patients were dosed intravenously with ivuxolimab at 0.01 to 10 mg/kg every 2 weeks. Whole-study results and caveats: There was clonal expansion of CD4+ and CD8+ blood T cells by week 6 at 0.1 to 3.0 mg/kg. Among patients with partial responses at 0.1-3.0 mg/kg, clonal expansion was among the lowest.

This clone showed up just once. The antigen is undetermined. Clones were read by immunoSEQ multiplex PCR, and TCRdb kept only the in-frame ones, dropping some. The sample lists fewer than 95,000 clones; more than 85% were seen once. The material was CD4+ or CD8+ T cells sorted from blood, obtained in a trial of the OX40 agonist ivuxolimab. The source of this sequence is an adult with an advanced solid tumor such as melanoma, head and neck, liver or kidney cancer.

CDR3 DNA: TGCGCCAGCAGCTTGGGGACAGACATTAATGAAAAACTGTTTTTT. It codes for CASSLGTDINEKLFF. The genes are TRBV5-1 and TRBJ1-4, with a tentative D call TRBD1 (6 bases). Per the germline V gene, CDR1 is SGHRS and CDR2 is YFSETQ. The CDR3 has 15 residues. V gave up 0 bases and J gave up 4 bases, with 10 bases separating them.